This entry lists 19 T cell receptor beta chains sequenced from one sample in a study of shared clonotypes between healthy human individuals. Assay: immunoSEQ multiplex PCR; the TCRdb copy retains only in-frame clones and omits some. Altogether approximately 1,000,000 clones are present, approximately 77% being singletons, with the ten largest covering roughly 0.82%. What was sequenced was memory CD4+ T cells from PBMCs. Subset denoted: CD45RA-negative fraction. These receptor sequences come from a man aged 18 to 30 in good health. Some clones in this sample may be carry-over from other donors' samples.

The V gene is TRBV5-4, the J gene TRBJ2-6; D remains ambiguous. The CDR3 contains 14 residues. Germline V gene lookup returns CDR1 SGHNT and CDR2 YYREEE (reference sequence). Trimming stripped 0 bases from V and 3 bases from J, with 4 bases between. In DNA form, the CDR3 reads TGTGCCAGCAGCTTGGCCTTTGGGGCCAACGTCCTGACTTTC. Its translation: CASSLAFGANVLTF.

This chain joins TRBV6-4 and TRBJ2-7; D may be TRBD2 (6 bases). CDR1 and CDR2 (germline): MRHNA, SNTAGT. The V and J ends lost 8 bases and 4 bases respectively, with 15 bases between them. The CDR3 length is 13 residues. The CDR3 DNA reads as TGTGCCAGCTGGAGGGACTCCATATACGAGCAGTACTTC. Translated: CASWRDSIYEQYF.

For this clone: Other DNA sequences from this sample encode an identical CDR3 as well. For the CDR3, the DNA is TGTGCCAGCTCACTTACAGGGGTGGACTATGGCTACACCTTC. Protein product: CASSLTGVDYGYTF. The V and J genes are TRBV18 and TRBJ1-2, with TRBD1 identical over 7 bases. The CDR3 has 14 residues. The ends lost 4 bases at V and 3 bases at J; junction bases unmatched: 5. The germline CDR1 and CDR2 sequences are KGHSH and LQKENI.

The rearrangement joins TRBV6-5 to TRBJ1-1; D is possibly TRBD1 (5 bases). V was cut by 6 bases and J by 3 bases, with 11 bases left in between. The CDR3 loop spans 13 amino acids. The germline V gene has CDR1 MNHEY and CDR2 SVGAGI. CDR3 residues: CASSQGLDTEAFF. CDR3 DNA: TGTGCCAGCAGCCAGGGTTTGGACACTGAAGCTTTCTTT.

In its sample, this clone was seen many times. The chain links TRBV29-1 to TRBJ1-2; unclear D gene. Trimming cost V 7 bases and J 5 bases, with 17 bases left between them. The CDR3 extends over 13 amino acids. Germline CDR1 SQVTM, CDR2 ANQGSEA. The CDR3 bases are TGCAGCGCGGCAAAGGGTTCGGGGTATGGCTACACCTTC. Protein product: CSAAKGSGYGYTF.

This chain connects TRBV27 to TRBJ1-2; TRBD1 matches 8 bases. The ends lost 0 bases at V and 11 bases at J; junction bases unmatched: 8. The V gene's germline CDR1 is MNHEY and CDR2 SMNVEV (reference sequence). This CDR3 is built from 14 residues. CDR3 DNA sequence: TGTGCCAGCAGTTTATCGTGGCAGGGGGCGCGTTACACCTTC. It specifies CASSLSWQGARYTF.

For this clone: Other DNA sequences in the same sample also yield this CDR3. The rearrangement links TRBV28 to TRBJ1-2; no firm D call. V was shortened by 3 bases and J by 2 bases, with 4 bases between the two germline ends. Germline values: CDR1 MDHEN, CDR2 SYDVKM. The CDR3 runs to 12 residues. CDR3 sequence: CASSFGNYGYTF. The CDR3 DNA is TGTGCCAGCAGTTTCGGAAACTATGGCTACACCTTC.

The CDR3: CASRGQLSTDTQYF. The CDR3 DNA reads as TGTGCCAGTAGGGGACAGTTAAGCACAGATACGCAGTATTTT. The chain couples TRBV19 to TRBJ2-3; TRBD1 aligns across 7 bases. Trimming removed 6 bases from V and 0 bases from J; junction bases left unmatched: 3. This CDR3 is 14 amino acids long. The germline gives CDR1 LNHDA, CDR2 SQIVND (reference sequence).

CDR3 DNA: TGCGCCAGCAGCTTGGAGGGACTCACTGGCTACACCTTC. It yields the protein CASSLEGLTGYTF. The chain uses TRBV5-1 and TRBJ1-2; perhaps TRBD1 as D (5 bases). Germline loops: CDR1 SGHRS, CDR2 YFSETQ. V was trimmed by 0 bases and J by 7 bases, leaving 10 bases between them. The CDR3 sequence is 13 residues long.

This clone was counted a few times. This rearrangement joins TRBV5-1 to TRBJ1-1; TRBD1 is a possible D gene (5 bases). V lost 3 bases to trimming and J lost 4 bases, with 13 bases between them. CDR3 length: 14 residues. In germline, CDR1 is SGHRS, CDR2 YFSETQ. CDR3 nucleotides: TGCGCCAGCAGCTCCAGGGATTATGGCACTGAAGCTTTCTTT. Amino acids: CASSSRDYGTEAFF.

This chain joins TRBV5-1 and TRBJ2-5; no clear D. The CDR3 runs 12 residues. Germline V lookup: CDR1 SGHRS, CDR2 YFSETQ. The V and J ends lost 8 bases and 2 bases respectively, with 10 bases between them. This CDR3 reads CASSEQQETQYF. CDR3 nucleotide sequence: TGCGCCAGTTCGGAGCAGCAAGAGACCCAGTACTTC.

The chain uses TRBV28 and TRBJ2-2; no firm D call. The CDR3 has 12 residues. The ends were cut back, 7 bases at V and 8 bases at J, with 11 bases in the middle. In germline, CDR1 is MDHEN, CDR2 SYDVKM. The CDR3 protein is CASNQLAGELFF. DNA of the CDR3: TGTGCCAGCAATCAATTGGCTGGGGAGCTGTTTTTT. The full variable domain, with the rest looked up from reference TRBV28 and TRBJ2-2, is DVKVTQSSRYLVKRTGEKVFLECVQDMDHENMFWYRQDPGLGLRLIYFSYDVKMKEKGDIPEGYSVSREKKERFSLILESASTNQTSMYLCASNQLAGELFFGEGSRLTVL.

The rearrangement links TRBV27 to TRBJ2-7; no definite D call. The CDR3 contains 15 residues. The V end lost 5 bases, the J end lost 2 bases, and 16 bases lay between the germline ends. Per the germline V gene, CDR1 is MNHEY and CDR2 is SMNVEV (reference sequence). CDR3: CASSKKVGTPYEQYF. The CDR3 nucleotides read TGTGCCAGCAGTAAGAAGGTGGGAACCCCCTACGAGCAGTACTTC.

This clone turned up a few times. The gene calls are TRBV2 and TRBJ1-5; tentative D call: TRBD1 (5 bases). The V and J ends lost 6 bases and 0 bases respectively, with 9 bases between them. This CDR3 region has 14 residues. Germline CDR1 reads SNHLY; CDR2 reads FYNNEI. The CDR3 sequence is CASRPGRSNQPQHF. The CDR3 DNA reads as TGTGCCAGCAGGCCAGGGCGTAGCAATCAGCCCCAGCATTTT.

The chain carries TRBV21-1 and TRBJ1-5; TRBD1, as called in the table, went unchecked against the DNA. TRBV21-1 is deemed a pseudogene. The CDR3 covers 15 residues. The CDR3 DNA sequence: TGTGCCAGCAGCAAAAGGTGGACAGGCAATCAGCCCCAGCATTTT. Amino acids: CASSKRWTGNQPQHF.

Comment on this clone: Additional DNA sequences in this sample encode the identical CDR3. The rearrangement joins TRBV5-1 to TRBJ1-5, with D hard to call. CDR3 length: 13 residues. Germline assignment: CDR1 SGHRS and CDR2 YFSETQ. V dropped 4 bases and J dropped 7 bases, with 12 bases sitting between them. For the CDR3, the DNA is TGCGCCAGCAGCCCGGAGTTTGGGCAGCCCCAGCATTTT. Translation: CASSPEFGQPQHF.

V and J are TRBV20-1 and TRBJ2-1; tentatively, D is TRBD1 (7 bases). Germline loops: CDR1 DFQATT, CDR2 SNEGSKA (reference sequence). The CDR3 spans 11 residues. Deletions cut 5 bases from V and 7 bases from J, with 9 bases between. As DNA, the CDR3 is TGCAGTGCTGCGGGACAGAATGAGCAGTTCTTC. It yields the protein CSAAGQNEQFF.

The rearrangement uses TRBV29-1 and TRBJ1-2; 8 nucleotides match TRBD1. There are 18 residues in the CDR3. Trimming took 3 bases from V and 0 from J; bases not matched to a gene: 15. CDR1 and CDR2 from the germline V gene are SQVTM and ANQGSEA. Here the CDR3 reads CSVDVIPGGTPPNYGYTF. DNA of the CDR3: TGCAGCGTTGATGTGATCCCAGGGGGCACACCCCCTAACTATGGCTACACCTTC. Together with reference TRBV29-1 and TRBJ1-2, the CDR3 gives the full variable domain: SAVISQKPSRDICQRGTSLTIQCQVDSQVTMMFWYRQQPGQSLTLIATANQGSEATYESGFVIDKFPISRPNLTFSTLTVSNMSPEDSSIYLCSVDVIPGGTPPNYGYTFGSGTRLTVV.

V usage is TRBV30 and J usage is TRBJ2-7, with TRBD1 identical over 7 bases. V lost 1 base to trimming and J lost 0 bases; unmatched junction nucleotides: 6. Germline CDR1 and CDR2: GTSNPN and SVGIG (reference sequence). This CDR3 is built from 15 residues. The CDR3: CAWSAPGQTSYEQYF. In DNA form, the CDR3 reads TGTGCCTGGAGTGCACCGGGACAGACCTCCTACGAGCAGTACTTC.